One and the same sample provided the 8 T cell receptor beta chains below, sequenced in a study of blood T cell repertoires in COVID-19. TCRdb's copy holds only in-frame clones and misses some; the assay was immunoSEQ multiplex PCR. The sample consists of about 180,000 clones, 85% to 90% of them appearing once. The source material was peripheral blood. The receptors here all came from a woman in her twenties or thirties with active or convalescent COVID-19.

The chain uses TRBV18 and TRBJ1-5; 8 nucleotides match TRBD1. V was clipped by 2 bases and J by 5 bases; unmatched bases: 5. CDR3 length: 15 residues. Germline CDR1 reads KGHSH; CDR2 reads LQKENI. CDR3 protein: CASSPLPGGYQPQHF. DNA for the CDR3: TGTGCCAGCTCACCATTGCCAGGGGGCTATCAGCCCCAGCATTTT.

The chain combines TRBV2 with TRBJ1-3; TRBD1 is a possible D gene (6 bases). Germline CDR1 reads SNHLY; CDR2 reads FYNNEI. The CDR3 is 15 amino acids. V was cut by 6 bases and J by 3 bases, with 15 bases left in between. The CDR3 sequence: CASSPTRGYGNTIYF. As DNA, the CDR3 is TGTGCCAGCAGCCCAACCAGGGGATATGGAAACACCATATATTTT.

This clone appeared once. The rearrangement links TRBV3-1 (or the pseudogene TRBV3-2) to TRBJ1-6; no clear D. The germline V gene encodes CDR1 LGHDT and CDR2 YNNKEL (reference sequence). Trimming stripped 3 bases from V and 0 bases from J, with 6 bases between. This CDR3 spans 15 amino acids. CDR3 amino acids: CASSQLSSYNSPLHF. CDR3 nucleotide sequence: TGTGCCAGCAGCCAGCTAAGCTCCTATAATTCACCCCTCCACTTT.

The CDR3 region is CASSQEEGGSNQPQHF. The CDR3 nucleotides are TGCGCCAGCAGCCAAGAGGAAGGGGGAAGCAATCAGCCCCAGCATTTT. The rearrangement uses TRBV4-1 and TRBJ1-5, with a weak D call TRBD1 (6 bases). V was trimmed by 0 bases and J by 1 base, leaving 10 bases between them. Per the germline V gene, CDR1 is MGHRA and CDR2 is YSYEKL. This CDR3 is built from 16 residues.

CDR3 sequence reads: CASSGGQNYGYTF. The CDR3 nucleotides read TGTGCCAGTAGTGGGGGACAGAACTATGGCTACACCTTC. The V and J genes are TRBV19 and TRBJ1-2; 7 bases map to TRBD1. From germline, CDR1 is LNHDA and CDR2 SQIVND (reference sequence). Trimming removed 5 bases from V and 2 bases from J; junction bases left unmatched: 2. The length of the CDR3 is 13 residues. The full variable domain, with the rest looked up from reference TRBV19 and TRBJ1-2, is DGGITQSPKYLFRKEGQNVTLSCEQNLNHDAMYWYRQDPGQGLRLIYYSQIVNDFQKGDIAEGYSVSREKKESFPLTVTSAQKNPTAFYLCASSGGQNYGYTFGSGTRLTVV.

The V gene is TRBV10-3, the J gene TRBJ2-1, with 9 bases lining up with TRBD1. The V gene's germline CDR1 is ENHRY and CDR2 SYGVKD. CDR3 length: 18 residues. With V trimmed by 6 bases and J by 1 base, 13 bases remained unmatched. The CDR3 here is CAIRGRGQGGHSYNEQFF. The CDR3 bases are TGTGCCATCAGGGGGAGGGGACAGGGAGGCCATTCCTACAATGAGCAGTTCTTC.

The V and J genes are TRBV2 and TRBJ2-3; 9 positions agree with TRBD1. V lost 6 bases to trimming and J lost 6 bases; unmatched junction nucleotides: 7. CDR1 and CDR2 (germline): SNHLY, FYNNEI. The CDR3 runs to 14 residues. The CDR3: CASSNRQGGDTQYF. The CDR3 DNA reads as TGTGCCAGCAGCAACAGACAGGGGGGGGATACGCAGTATTTT.

This clone has only one observation. J is TRBJ1-2 and V is TRBV6-6; D is undetermined. This CDR3 is built from 14 residues. V lost 7 bases to trimming and J lost 2 bases, with 14 bases between them. Germline CDR1 is MNHNY and CDR2 is SVGAGI (reference sequence). This CDR3 reads CASTPTSRNYGYTF. CDR3 in DNA: TGTGCCAGCACCCCGACGTCTAGAAACTATGGCTACACCTTC.